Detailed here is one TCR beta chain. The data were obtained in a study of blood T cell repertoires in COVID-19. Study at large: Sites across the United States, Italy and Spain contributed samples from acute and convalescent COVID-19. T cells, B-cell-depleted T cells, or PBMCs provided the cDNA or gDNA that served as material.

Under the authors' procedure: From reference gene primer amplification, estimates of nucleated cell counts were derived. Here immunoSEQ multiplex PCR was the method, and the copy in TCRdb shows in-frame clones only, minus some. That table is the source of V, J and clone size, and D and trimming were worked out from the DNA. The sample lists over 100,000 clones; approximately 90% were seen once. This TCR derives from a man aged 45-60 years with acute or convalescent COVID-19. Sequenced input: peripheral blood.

The CDR3 is CASSLAVTEAFF. The CDR3 DNA sequence: TGTGCCAGCAGTCTGGCGGTAACTGAAGCTTTCTTT. V gene TRBV5-6 combines with J gene TRBJ1-1; D gene ambiguous. CDR1 is SGHDT, CDR2 YYEEEE, per germline. The V end lost 5 bases, the J end lost 5 bases, and 10 bases lay between the germline ends. The CDR3 is 12 residues long.